Sequencing of this T cell receptor (beta chain) was carried out in a study of glioma-infiltrating T cells after dendritic cell vaccination (dated by TCRdb to about 2016). Turning to the overall study: A cohort of roughly 15 glioblastoma patients from Phase I and II dendritic cell vaccination trials was included, of whom 9 were newly diagnosed and 6 had recurrent disease. To make the vaccine, monocyte-derived dendritic cells were cultured for 6 to 8 days with IL-4 and GM-CSF and then pulsed overnight with autologous tumor lysate. Patients received autologous tumor lysate-pulsed dendritic cell vaccination between 2003 and 2012. Survival after dendritic cell vaccination was correlated with TCR sequencing metrics such as TIL content and the overlap between tumor and blood repertoires. Tumor-infiltrating lymphocyte content was quantified and tumor and blood repertoires were compared in dendritic cell-vaccinated glioblastoma patients by deep sequencing of TCR beta CDR3 regions. Patients received three intradermal dendritic cell vaccine injections at biweekly intervals in the arm below the axilla.

The germline ends are 9 bases apart after V is trimmed by 0 bases and J by 4 bases. CDR1 and CDR2 are drawn from the germline V gene: LGHNA, YSLEER. Counted from cysteine to phenylalanine, this CDR3 has 14 amino acids. The only DNA kept is the CDR3, 42 bases in frame from the first base. Concerning this clone itself: The antigen it binds to is not known. No much larger clone is present one base from it, and per-base qualities are unavailable.

Results the study describes overall, beyond this receptor: The cohort was small and heterogeneous, few patients had complete blood and tumor sets, and even fewer had initial-recurrent tumor pairs. No direct relationship between TCR clonality and survival was found, suggesting that a diverse polyclonal response may matter. Higher estimated pretreatment TIL content predicted longer time to progression and overall survival after dendritic cell vaccination. The three-group TCR overlap response model was described as speculative and requiring prospective validation.

The immunoSEQ assay amplified TCRB CDR3 regions from roughly 2 micrograms of genomic DNA, or from all available DNA when less than that amount was available. Multiplex PCR used 60 forward primers for TCR V beta segments and 13 reverse primers for J beta segments. To estimate the number of reads per starting template, synthetic control templates were added to each sample at limiting dilution. The Illumina HiSeq System generated sequencing reads of 87 bp. Per the original workflow: PCR and sequencing errors were removed by a nearest neighbor algorithm that merged closely related sequences. TCR overlap was measured as the percentage of unique tumor TCR beta sequences that were also present in the peripheral blood of the same patient. TCRdb limited this immuneACCESS table to in-frame rearrangements with V and J called. A share of clones is missing; checked studies link under half to unresolved V genes, and the rest is unexplained. V, J and clone size derive from that table, while D and trimming were established from the DNA sequence. The sample contains approximately 100,000 clones, 80% to 90% of them found a single time. Clones ranked in the top ten supply 12% of the sample.

Patients were selected on the basis of adequate residual fresh-frozen tumor tissue and more than two years of available survival data. None of the glioblastoma patients carried an isocitrate dehydrogenase mutation, although molecular status otherwise varied. PBMC were collected before vaccination, two weeks after the third vaccination, and at tumor progression if progression occurred. The Qiagen DNeasy Blood extraction Kit was used for extraction of genomic DNA. This TCR was sampled from a human donor with glioblastoma. Sequencing used blood, obtained before dendritic cell vaccination. This chain joins TRBV4-3 to TRBJ1-2; the D gene lacks a confident call. The sequenced DNA: TGCGCCAGCAGCCAAGATTACAGTCCCTATGGCTACACCTTC. This encodes CASSQDYSPYGYTF.